The entry that follows covers one TCR beta chain sequence. V lost 6 bases and J lost 6; bases outside the gene matches: 7. The CDR3 sequence is 15 residues long. Germline CDR1 is LNHDA and CDR2 is SQIVND (reference sequence). Seattle's cohort entered during active infection and was followed longitudinally. The repertoire was sequenced with immunoSEQ multiplex PCR; TCRdb's copy has only in-frame clones and lacks some. The table lists about 49,000 clones, 65% to 90% of them singletons. This specimen belongs to a study of blood T cell repertoires in COVID-19. On the study more broadly: Acute-phase and convalescent COVID-19 samples originated in the United States, Italy and Spain. In each case, the material was cDNA or gDNA derived from T cells, B-cell-depleted T cells, or PBMCs.

The sequenced sample was peripheral blood. J is TRBJ1-6 and V is TRBV19; 8 nucleotides match TRBD1. The origin of this receptor is a woman of 80 years or more with COVID-19, enrolled during active disease. CDR3 DNA sequence: TGTGCCAGTAGATGGACAGGGCTTACTAATTCACCCCTCCACTTT. The encoded protein is CASRWTGLTNSPLHF. Full variable domain (remainder filled in from reference TRBV19 and TRBJ1-6): DGGITQSPKYLFRKEGQNVTLSCEQNLNHDAMYWYRQDPGQGLRLIYYSQIVNDFQKGDIAEGYSVSREKKESFPLTVTSAQKNPTAFYLCASRWTGLTNSPLHFGNGTRLTVT.